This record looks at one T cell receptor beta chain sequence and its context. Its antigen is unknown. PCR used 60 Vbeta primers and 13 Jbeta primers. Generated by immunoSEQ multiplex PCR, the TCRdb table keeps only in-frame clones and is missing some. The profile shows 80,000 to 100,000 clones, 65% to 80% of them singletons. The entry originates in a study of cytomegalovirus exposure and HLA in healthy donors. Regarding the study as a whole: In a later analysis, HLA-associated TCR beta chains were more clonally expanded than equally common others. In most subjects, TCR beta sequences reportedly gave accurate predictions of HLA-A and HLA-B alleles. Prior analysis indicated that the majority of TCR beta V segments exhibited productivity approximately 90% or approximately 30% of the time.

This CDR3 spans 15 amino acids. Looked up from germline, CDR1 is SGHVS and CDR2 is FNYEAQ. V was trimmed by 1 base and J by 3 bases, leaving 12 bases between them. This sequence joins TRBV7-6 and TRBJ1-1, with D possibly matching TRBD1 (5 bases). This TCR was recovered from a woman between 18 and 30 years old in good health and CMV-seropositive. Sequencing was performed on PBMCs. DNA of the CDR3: TGTGCCAGCAGCTTAGGCAGGGATGGGTACACTGAAGCTTTCTTT. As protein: CASSLGRDGYTEAFF. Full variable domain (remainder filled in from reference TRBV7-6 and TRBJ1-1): GAGVSQSPRYKVTKRGQDVALRCDPISGHVSLYWYRQALGQGPEFLTYFNYEAQQDKSGLPNDRFSAERPEGSISTLTIQRTEQRDSAMYRCASSLGRDGYTEAFFGQGTRLTVV.